One T cell receptor (beta chain) is described in this entry. The antigen is unknown. As it was prepared, the TCRbeta library received unique molecular identifiers. Via MiXCR, TCRdb re-called the PCR reads, giving one row per CDR3 protein. The sample has hundreds of thousands of distinct CDR3 sequences, around 13% seen once. These data originate in a study of T-cell reconstitution after alpha-beta-depleted transplantation in children. Findings and limits, study-wide: Once a year had passed after transplant, T-cell counts and diversity came mostly from newly produced T cells. After transplant, at about two months, alpha-beta T cells were reportedly derived from several hundred expanded graft clones. Some patients' high day-60 TCRbeta diversity was traced to surviving recipient T cells and thymic progenitors.

Germline CDR1 SQVTM, CDR2 ANQGSEA. With V trimmed by 4 bases and J by 2 bases, 4 bases remained unmatched. The CDR3 spans 14 residues. This TCR derives from a girl aged 2-10 years with congenital amegakaryocytic thrombocytopenia, due to receive a stem cell transplant. The sequenced sample was PBMCs, obtained before TCRalphabeta/CD19-depleted stem cell transplant. The chain employs TRBV29-1 and TRBJ2-1; 8 bases match TRBD2. CDR3 sequence (DNA): TGCAGCGTTGTAAGCGGGAGCGCCTACAATGAGCAGTTCTTC. It is translated as CSVVSGSAYNEQFF.